What follows describes a single T cell receptor beta chain. These data belong to a study of T cell changes during pregnancy in multiple sclerosis. Sequencing was performed with immunoSEQ multiplex PCR; in TCRdb, only in-frame clones are kept and a portion is missing. The table has roughly 41,000 clones, approximately 90% seen once. Per germline, CDR1 SGDLS and CDR2 YYNGEE. V dropped 0 bases and J dropped 3 bases, with 10 bases sitting between them. The CDR3 runs to 14 residues. Sample: CD8+ T cells from peripheral blood mononuclear cells, taken in the third trimester of pregnancy. V usage is TRBV9 and J usage is TRBJ2-7, with D possibly being TRBD1 (6 bases). The origin of this receptor is a female donor with multiple sclerosis, enrolled in a pregnancy study. The DNA of the CDR3 is TGTGCCAGCAGCGTAGGGACAGAGTACTACGAGCAGTACTTC. Translated: CASSVGTEYYEQYF.